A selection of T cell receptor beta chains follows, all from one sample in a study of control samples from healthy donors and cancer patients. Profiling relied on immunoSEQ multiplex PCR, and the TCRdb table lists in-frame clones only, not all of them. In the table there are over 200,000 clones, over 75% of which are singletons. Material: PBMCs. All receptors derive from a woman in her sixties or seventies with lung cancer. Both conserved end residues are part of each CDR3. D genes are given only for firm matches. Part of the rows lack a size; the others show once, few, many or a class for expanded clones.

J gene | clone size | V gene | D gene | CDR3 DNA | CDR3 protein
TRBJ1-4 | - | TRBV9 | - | TGTGCCAGCAGCGGAGGGGCAGGGATTGGTGAAAAACTGTTTTTT | CASSGGAGIGEKLFF
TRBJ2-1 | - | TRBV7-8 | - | TGTGCCAGCAGCTTAGGGGTTGTAAATGAGCAGTTCTTC | CASSLGVVNEQFF
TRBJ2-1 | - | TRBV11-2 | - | TGTGCCAGCAGCCAATCCCAGGGGTTGGAGCAGTTCTTC | CASSQSQGLEQFF
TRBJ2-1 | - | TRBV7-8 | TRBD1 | TGTGCCAGCAGCTTACGGGACAGGCCTATGGGGGAGCAGTTCTTC | CASSLRDRPMGEQFF
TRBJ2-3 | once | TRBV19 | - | TGTGCCAGTAGTATCCAGGGACTCGGGACGCAGTATTTT | CASSIQGLGTQYF
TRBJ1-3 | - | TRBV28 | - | TGTGCCAGCAGAACCCCGGGCGGAAACACCATATATTTT | CASRTPGGNTIYF
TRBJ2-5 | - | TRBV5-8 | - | TGTGCCAGCAGCATGGTAGGGGGCCAGTACTTC | CASSMVGGQYF
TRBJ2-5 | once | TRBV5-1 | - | TGCGCCAGCAGCTTGGGCCCGGCGGGATACCAAGAGACCCAGTACTTC | CASSLGPAGYQETQYF
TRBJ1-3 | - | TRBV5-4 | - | TGTGCCAGCAGCTTTCGGACTGGAAACACCATATATTTT | CASSFRTGNTIYF
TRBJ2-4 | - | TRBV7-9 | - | TGTGCCAGCAGCTCCTACTCAGGGATTAAGACCAAAAACATTCAGTACTTC | CASSSYSGIKTKNIQYF
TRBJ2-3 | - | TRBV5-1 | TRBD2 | TGCGCCAGCAGCTACGCTTTGGCGGGAGGGCCAGATACGCAGTATTTT | CASSYALAGGPDTQYF
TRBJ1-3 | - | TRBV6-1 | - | TGTGCCAGCAGTGAAAACAGCGTTGGAAACACCATATATTTT | CASSENSVGNTIYF
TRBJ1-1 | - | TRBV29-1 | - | TGCAGCGTTTCATGGGGGTTGAGCACTGAAGCTTTCTTT | CSVSWGLSTEAFF
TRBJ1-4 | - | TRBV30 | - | TGTGCCTGGAGTGTAACGGGGGCTCGGGAAAAACTGTTTTTT | CAWSVTGAREKLFF
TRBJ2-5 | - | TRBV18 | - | TGTGCCAGCTCACCAGTTCCCGTAGGGTACCAAGAGACCCAGTACTTC | CASSPVPVGYQETQYF
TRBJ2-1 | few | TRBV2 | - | TGTGCCAGCGCCCGTTTACAGGGATCCTACAATGAGCAGTTCTTC | CASARLQGSYNEQFF
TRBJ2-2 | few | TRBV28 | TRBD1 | TGTGCCAGCGGAACGGTTGGGACAGGGACCACCGGGGAGCTGTTTTTT | CASGTVGTGTTGELFF
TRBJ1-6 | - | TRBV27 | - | TGTGCCAGCAGTCAAGGGGTCTCCTATAATTCACCCCTCCACTTT | CASSQGVSYNSPLHF
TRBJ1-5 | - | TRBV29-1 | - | TGCAGCGTTGGTGACAGCAGCAATCAGCCCCAGCATTTT | CSVGDSSNQPQHF
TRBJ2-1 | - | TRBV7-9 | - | TGTGCCAGCAGCTTAGCCCGTCGGCCCAATGAGCAGTTCTTC | CASSLARRPNEQFF
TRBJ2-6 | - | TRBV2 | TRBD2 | TGTGCCAGCAGTGAAGCGCGGACTAGCGGGATTCCCTTGGGGGGGGCCAACGTCCTGACTTTC | CASSEARTSGIPLGGANVLTF
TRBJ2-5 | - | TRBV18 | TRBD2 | TGTGCCAGCTCACCGGGACTAGCGGGGGTTTCAGAGACCCAGTACTTC | CASSPGLAGVSETQYF
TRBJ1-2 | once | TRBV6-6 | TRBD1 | TGTGCCAGCAGTTACAGCGACAGGGTCGGTGGCTACACCTTC | CASSYSDRVGGYTF
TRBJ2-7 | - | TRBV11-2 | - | TGTGCCAGCAGCTTAGTGCAGCTCTACGAGCAGTACTTC | CASSLVQLYEQYF
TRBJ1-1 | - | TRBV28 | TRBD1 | TGTGCCAGCAGTTCAGGGGGCGTCGACACTGAAGCTTTCTTT | CASSSGGVDTEAFF
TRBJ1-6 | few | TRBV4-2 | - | TGTGCCAGCAGCCAAGATCTCAGGGGAGGTAATTCACCCCTCCACTTT | CASSQDLRGGNSPLHF
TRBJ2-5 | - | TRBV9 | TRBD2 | TGTGCCAGCAGCCCTTTAGTAGCGGGGGGTCAAGAGACCCAGTACTTC | CASSPLVAGGQETQYF
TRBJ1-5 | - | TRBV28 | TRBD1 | TGTGCCAGCAGTACAGGACAGGGCATCGATCAGCCCCAGCATTTT | CASSTGQGIDQPQHF
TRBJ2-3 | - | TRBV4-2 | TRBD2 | TGTGCCAGCAGCCAAGAAGGTAGCGGGAGGGCCAGAGATACGCAGTATTTT | CASSQEGSGRARDTQYF
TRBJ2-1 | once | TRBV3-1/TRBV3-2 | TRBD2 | TGTGCCAGCAGCCTATCAGCGGGACTGATCTCCTACAATGAGCAGTTCTTC | CASSLSAGLISYNEQFF
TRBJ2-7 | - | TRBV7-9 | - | TGTGCCAGCACCACTACAGGAAAAAGCTCCTACGAGCAGTACTTC | CASTTTGKSSYEQYF
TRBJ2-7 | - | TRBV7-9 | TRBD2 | TGTGCCAGCAGCTTATCACTAGCGGGAGGAACTCACTACGAGCAGTACTTC | CASSLSLAGGTHYEQYF
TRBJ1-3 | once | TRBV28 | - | TGTGCCAGCAGTTTAGAGGCTGGAAACACCATATATTTT | CASSLEAGNTIYF
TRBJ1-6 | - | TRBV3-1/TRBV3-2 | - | TGTGCCAGCAGCCAGGTCGTGGGAGAGTCACCCCTCCACTTT | CASSQVVGESPLHF
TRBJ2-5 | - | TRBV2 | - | TGTGCCAGCAGTGAAAGCAAGTTCCAAGAGACCCAGTACTTC | CASSESKFQETQYF
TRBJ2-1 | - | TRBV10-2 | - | TGCGCCAGCAGTGAGGATGGACTGCCTTACAATGAGCAGTTCTTC | CASSEDGLPYNEQFF
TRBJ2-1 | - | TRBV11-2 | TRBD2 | TGTGCCAGCAGCCCGGGACTAGCGGGAGGCCTTAATGAGCAGTTCTTC | CASSPGLAGGLNEQFF
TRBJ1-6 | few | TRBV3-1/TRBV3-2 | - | TGTGCCAGCAGCCTCGATGGGATCATGGCACCCCTCCACTTT | CASSLDGIMAPLHF
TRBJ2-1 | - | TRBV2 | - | TGTGCCAGCAGCCCCAGAAGGACAGCGAGCTCCTACAATGAGCAGTTCTTC | CASSPRRTASSYNEQFF
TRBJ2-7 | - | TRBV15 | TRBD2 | TGTGCCACCAGCACCGGGCGGGGGATCTCCTACGAGCAGTACTTC | CATSTGRGISYEQYF
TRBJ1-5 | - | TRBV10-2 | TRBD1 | TGCGCCAGCAGCGTAACAGGGGACAATCAGCCCCAGCATTTT | CASSVTGDNQPQHF
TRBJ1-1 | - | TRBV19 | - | TGTGCCAGTAGTATGTGGTCTGGAGGGAGCGCAGCTTTCTTT | CASSMWSGGSAAFF
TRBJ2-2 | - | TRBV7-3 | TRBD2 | TGTGCCAGCAGCTTAATTCAAGCGGGAGCTGGCGGGGAGCTGTTTTTT | CASSLIQAGAGGELFF
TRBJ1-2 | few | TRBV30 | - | TGTGCCTGCCAGTGGGAGCCAGCTAACTATGGCTACACCTTC | CACQWEPANYGYTF
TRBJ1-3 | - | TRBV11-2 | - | TGTGCCAGCAGCCCTAACGTGTTTGGGGGAAACACCATATATTTT | CASSPNVFGGNTIYF
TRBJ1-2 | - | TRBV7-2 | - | TGTGCCAGCAGCCGAAATCTCAGGGATGGCTACACCTTC | CASSRNLRDGYTF
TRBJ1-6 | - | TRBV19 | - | TGTGCCAGTGATAGTGGACCCCTTGGTTCACCCCTCCACTTT | CASDSGPLGSPLHF
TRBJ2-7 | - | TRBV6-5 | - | TGTGCCAGCAGTTACTCGGGAGCTTACGAGCAGTACTTC | CASSYSGAYEQYF
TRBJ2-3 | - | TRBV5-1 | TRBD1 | TGCGCCAGCTCGTCGACAGGGATCACAGATACGCAGTATTTT | CASSSTGITDTQYF
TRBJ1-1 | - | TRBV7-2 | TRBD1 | TGTGCCAGCTCGACTGGACAGGGCTCTTTGGCTGAAGCTTTCTTT | CASSTGQGSLAEAFF